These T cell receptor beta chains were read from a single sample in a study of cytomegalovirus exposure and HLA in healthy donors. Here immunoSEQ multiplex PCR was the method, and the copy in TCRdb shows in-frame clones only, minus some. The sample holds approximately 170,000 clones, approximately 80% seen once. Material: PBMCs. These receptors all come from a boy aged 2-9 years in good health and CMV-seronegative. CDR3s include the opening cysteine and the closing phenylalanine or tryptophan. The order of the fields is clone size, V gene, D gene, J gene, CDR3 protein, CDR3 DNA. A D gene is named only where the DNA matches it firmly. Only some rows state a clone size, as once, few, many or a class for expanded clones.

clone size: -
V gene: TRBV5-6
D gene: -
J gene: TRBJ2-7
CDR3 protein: CASSLAAQGYEQYF
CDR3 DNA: TGTGCCAGCAGCTTGGCGGCCCAGGGTTACGAGCAGTACTTC

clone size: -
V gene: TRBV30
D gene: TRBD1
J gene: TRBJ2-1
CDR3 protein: CAWSIFQRTGGGEQFF
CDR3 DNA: TGTGCCTGGAGTATTTTTCAACGGACAGGGGGCGGAGAGCAGTTCTTC

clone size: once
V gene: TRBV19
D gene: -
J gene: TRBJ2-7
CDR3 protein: CASSTSGGDSYEQYF
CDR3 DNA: TGTGCCAGTAGTACCAGTGGGGGCGACTCCTACGAGCAGTACTTC

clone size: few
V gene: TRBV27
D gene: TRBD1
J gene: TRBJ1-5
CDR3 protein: CASSRTGFDQPQHF
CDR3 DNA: TGTGCCAGCAGCCGGACAGGGTTCGATCAGCCCCAGCATTTT

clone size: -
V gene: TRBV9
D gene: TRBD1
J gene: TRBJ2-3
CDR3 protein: CASSATGTGLMIREGPLSDTQYF
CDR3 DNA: TGTGCCAGCAGCGCGACCGGGACAGGGCTCATGATTCGTGAGGGACCTCTGTCAGATACGCAGTATTTT

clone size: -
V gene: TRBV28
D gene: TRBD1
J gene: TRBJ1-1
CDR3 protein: CASSPAGQYLNTEAFF
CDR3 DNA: TGTGCCAGCAGTCCGGCGGGACAGTATCTAAACACTGAAGCTTTCTTT

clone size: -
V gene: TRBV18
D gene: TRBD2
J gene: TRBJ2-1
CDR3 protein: CASSPGTSGRHEQFF
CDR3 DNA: TGTGCCAGCTCACCCGGGACTAGCGGGAGGCATGAGCAGTTCTTC

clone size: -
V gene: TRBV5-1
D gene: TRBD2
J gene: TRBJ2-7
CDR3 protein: CASSWTTSGSSYEQYF
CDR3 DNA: TGCGCCAGCAGCTGGACAACTAGCGGGAGTTCCTACGAGCAGTACTTC

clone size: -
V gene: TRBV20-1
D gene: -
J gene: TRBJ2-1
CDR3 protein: CSASDEQFF
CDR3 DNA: TGCAGTGCTAGCGATGAGCAGTTCTTC

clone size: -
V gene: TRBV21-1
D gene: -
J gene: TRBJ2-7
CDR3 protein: CASSKRDRGAYYEQYF
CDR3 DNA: TGTGCCAGCAGCAAAAGGGACAGGGGTGCCTACTACGAGCAGTACTTC

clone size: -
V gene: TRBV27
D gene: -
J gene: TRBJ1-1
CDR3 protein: CASPPVNTEAFF
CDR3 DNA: TGTGCCAGCCCCCCCGTGAACACTGAAGCTTTCTTT

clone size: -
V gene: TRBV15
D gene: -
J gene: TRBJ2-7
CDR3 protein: CATSGHFPDRHEQYF
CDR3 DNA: TGTGCCACCAGCGGACACTTCCCGGACAGACACGAGCAGTACTTC

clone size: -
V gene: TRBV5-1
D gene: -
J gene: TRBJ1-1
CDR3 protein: CASTPGAGDDTEAFF
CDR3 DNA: TGCGCCAGTACCCCCGGCGCAGGGGACGACACTGAAGCTTTCTTT

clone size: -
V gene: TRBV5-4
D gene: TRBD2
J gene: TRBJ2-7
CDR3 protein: CASSRGLAGYEQYF
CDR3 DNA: TGTGCCAGCAGCCGCGGACTAGCGGGATACGAGCAGTACTTC

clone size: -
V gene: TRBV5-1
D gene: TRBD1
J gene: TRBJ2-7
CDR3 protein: CASSLADRVYEQYF
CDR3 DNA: TGCGCCAGCAGCTTGGCGGACAGGGTCTACGAGCAGTACTTC

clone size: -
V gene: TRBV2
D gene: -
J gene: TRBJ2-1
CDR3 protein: CASITRLGLGNEQFF
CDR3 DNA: TGTGCCAGCATCACACGGCTCGGACTGGGCAATGAGCAGTTCTTC

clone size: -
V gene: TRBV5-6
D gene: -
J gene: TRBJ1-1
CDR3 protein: CASSLEAWTNTEAFF
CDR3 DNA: TGTGCCAGCAGCTTGGAGGCATGGACAAACACTGAAGCTTTCTTT

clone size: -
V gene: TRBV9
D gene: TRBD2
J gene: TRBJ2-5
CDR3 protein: CASSAQTGTSRETQYF
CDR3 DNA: TGTGCCAGCAGCGCCCAAACCGGGACTAGTCGAGAGACCCAGTACTTC

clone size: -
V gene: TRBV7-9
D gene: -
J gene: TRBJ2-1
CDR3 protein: CASSLVGRASYNEQFF
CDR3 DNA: TGTGCCAGCAGCTTAGTCGGGAGAGCTTCCTACAATGAGCAGTTCTTC

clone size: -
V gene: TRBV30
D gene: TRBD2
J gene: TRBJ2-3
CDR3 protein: CAWSVGGRDQDTQYF
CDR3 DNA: TGTGCCTGGAGTGTAGGCGGGAGGGATCAAGATACGCAGTATTTT

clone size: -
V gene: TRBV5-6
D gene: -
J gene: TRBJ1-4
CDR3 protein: CASSLDAGQVDEKLFF
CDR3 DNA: TGTGCCAGCAGCTTGGATGCGGGGCAGGTGGATGAAAAACTGTTTTTT

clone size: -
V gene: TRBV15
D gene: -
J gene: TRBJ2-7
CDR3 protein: CATSRRGGFLGHEQYF
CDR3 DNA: TGTGCCACCAGCCGCCGAGGAGGGTTCCTAGGTCACGAGCAGTACTTC

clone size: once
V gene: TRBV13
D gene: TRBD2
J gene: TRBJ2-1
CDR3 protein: CASSLMGLADNEQFF
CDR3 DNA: TGTGCCAGCAGCTTAATGGGACTAGCGGACAATGAGCAGTTCTTC

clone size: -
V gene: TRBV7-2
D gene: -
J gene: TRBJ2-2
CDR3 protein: CATLPEGEDTGELFF
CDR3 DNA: TGTGCCACCCTCCCCGAGGGCGAAGACACCGGGGAGCTGTTTTTT

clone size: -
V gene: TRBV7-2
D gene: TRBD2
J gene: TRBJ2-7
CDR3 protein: CASSYSLAGRGEQYF
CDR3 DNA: TGTGCCAGCAGCTACTCACTAGCGGGGCGAGGGGAGCAGTACTTC